A selection of T cell receptor beta chains follows, all from one sample in a study of CD8+CD57+ T cells in acquired aplastic anemia. MiXCR, applied by TCRdb to the reads, yields one record per CDR3 protein. Of about 98,000 distinct CDR3 sequences in the sample, about 67% were seen once. Material: sorted CD4+, CD8+, or CD8+CD57+ T cells (not recorded which) from PBMCs. Every receptor here comes from a human donor with aplastic anemia. Both conserved end residues are part of each CDR3. A D gene is named only where the DNA matches it firmly. A clone size is listed for some rows: how often the clone was seen (once, few, many), or a class if it is expanded.

size	V	D	J	CDR3	DNA
NA	TRBV12-3/TRBV12-4	NA	TRBJ1-2	CASSEGGVVGYTF	TGTGCCAGCAGTGAGGGTGGGGTCGTTGGCTACACCTTC
NA	TRBV5-5	NA	TRBJ2-2	CASSFGLIGELFF	TGTGCCAGCTCTTTCGGCCTCATCGGGGAGCTGTTTTTT
NA	TRBV20-1	NA	TRBJ1-6	CSAQTGARSLSSPLHF	TGCAGTGCTCAAACGGGGGCGCGGTCATTGAGTTCACCCCTCCACTTT
few	TRBV7-2	NA	TRBJ2-2	CASSSANTGELFF	TGTGCCAGCAGCTCCGCGAACACCGGGGAGCTGTTTTTT
many	TRBV5-1	TRBD2	TRBJ2-7	CASSLGWTSGALIYEQYF	TGCGCCAGCAGCTTGGGATGGACTAGCGGGGCACTAATCTACGAGCAGTACTTC
NA	TRBV20-1	NA	TRBJ2-7	CSAGGGGSSYEQYF	TGCAGTGCTGGAGGGGGGGGGAGCTCCTACGAGCAGTACTTC
NA	TRBV25-1	NA	TRBJ2-1	CASRGVNGNEQFF	TGTGCCAGCAGGGGGGTCAACGGCAATGAGCAGTTCTTC
NA	TRBV11-2	NA	TRBJ2-7	CASSPGGIGLNSYEQYF	TGTGCCAGCAGCCCAGGCGGGATTGGACTCAACTCCTACGAGCAGTACTTC
NA	TRBV24-1	TRBD2	TRBJ2-1	CATSDKGAGNEQFF	TGTGCCACCAGTGACAAGGGAGCGGGGAATGAGCAGTTCTTC
NA	TRBV10-3	NA	TRBJ1-1	CAISETNLNTEAFF	TGTGCCATCAGTGAGACAAACTTGAACACTGAAGCTTTCTTT
NA	TRBV6-4	NA	TRBJ1-1	CASSEQGNTEAFF	TGTGCCAGCAGTGAACAGGGGAACACTGAAGCTTTCTTT